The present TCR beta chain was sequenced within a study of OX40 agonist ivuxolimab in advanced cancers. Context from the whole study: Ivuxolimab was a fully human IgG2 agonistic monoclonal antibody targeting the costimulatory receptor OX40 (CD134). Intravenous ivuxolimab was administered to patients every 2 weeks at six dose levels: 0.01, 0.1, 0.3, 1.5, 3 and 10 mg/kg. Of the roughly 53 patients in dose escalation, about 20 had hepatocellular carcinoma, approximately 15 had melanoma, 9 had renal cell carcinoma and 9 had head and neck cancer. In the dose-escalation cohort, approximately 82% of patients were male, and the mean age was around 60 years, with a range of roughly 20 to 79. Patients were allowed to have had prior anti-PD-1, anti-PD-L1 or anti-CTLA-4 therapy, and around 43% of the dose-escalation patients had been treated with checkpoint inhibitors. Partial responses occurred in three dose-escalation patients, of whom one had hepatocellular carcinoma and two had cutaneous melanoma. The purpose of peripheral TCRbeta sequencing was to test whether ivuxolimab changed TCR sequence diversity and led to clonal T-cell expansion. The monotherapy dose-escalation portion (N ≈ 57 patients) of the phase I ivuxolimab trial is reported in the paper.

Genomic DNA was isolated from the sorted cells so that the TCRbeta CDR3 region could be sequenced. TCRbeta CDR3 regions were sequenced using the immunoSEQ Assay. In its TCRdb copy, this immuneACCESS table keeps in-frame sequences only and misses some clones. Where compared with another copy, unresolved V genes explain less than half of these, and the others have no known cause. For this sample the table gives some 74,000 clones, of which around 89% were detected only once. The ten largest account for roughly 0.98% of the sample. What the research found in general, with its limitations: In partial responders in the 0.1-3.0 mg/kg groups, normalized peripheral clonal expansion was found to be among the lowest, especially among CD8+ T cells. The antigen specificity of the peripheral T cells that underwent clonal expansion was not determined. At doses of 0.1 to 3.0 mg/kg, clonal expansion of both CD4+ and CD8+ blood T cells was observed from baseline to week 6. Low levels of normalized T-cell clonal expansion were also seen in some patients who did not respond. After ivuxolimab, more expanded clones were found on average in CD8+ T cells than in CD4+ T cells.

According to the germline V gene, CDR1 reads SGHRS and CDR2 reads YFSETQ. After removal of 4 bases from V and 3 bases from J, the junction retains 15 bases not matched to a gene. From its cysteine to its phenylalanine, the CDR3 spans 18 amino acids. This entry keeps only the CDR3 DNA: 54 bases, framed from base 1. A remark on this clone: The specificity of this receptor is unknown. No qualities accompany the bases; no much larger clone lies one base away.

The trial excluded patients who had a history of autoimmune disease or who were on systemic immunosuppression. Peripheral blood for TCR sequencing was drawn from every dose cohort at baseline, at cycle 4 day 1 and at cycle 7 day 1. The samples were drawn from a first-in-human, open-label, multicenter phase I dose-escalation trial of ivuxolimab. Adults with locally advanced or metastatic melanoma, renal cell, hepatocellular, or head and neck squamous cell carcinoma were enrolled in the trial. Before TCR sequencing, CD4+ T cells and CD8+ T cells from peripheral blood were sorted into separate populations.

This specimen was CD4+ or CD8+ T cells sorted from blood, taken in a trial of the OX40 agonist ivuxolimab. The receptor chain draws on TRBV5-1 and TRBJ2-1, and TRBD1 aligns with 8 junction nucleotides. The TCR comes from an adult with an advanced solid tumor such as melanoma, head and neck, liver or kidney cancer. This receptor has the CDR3 CASSLNPPGQVIYNEQFF. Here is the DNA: TGCGCCAGCAGCCTAAACCCCCCGGGACAGGTAATCTACAATGAGCAGTTCTTC.